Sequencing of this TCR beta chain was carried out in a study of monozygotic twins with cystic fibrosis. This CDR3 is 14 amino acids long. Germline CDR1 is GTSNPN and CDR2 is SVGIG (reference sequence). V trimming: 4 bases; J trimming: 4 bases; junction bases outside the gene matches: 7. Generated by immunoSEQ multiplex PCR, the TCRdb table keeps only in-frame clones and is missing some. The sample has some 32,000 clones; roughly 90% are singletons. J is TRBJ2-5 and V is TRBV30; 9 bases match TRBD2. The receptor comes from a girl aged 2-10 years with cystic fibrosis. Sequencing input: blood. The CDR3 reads CAWNRGRGGETQYF. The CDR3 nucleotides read TGTGCCTGGAACCGCGGGAGGGGTGGAGAGACCCAGTACTTC.